Sequencing of this T cell receptor (beta chain) was carried out in a study of lung T cells in sarcoidosis with Löfgren's syndrome. A single record per CDR3 protein comes from TCRdb applying MiXCR to the reads. The repertoire holds several thousand distinct CDR3 sequences, 21% seen once, with approximately 25% in the top ten. Germline CDR1 reads SEHNR; CDR2 reads FQNEAQ (reference sequence). The CDR3 runs 14 residues. Turning to this clonotype: A clone one base away is much larger, so this may be a read error.

This TCR derives from a human donor with sarcoidosis (Löfgren's syndrome or another form), or a control subject (not recorded which). The J gene is TRBJ1-1, the V gene TRBV7-9; TRBD1 is a possible D gene (6 bases). Sequencing was done on a sample of CD4+ T cells from bronchoalveolar lavage fluid. The CDR3 coding sequence is TGTGCCAGCCTCTTCGGACAGATGAACACTGAAGCTTCCTTT. Protein sequence: CASLFGQMNTEASF.